This TCR beta chain was identified in a study of cytomegalovirus exposure and HLA in healthy donors. Study-wide findings and caveats: Later on, an analysis found that several of the most significant clusters appeared to be linked to common viral pathogens, which included parvovirus B19. HLA allele associations emerged for around 16,000 TCR beta sequences in a later analysis, at 0.05 false discovery rate.

A remark on this clone: Antigen unknown.

In the PCR, 60 Vbeta and 13 Jbeta primers were used. Profiled with immunoSEQ multiplex PCR; TCRdb holds only in-frame clones, not every one. The sample carries approximately 150,000 clones, roughly 81% recorded once. Source material: PBMCs. This clonotype was obtained from a woman aged 45-59 years in good health and CMV-seronegative.

CDR3 DNA: TGTGCCAGCAGTCCCCCTCGGACTAGCGGGGGGCGGCTGTTTTTT. This codes for CASSPPRTSGGRLFF. V and J are TRBV27 and TRBJ2-2, with 14 bases fitting TRBD2. The J segment lost 13 bases and the V segment lost 5 bases, leaving 9 bases of the junction unmatched. This CDR3 region has 15 residues. Germline values: CDR1 MNHEY, CDR2 SMNVEV (reference sequence).